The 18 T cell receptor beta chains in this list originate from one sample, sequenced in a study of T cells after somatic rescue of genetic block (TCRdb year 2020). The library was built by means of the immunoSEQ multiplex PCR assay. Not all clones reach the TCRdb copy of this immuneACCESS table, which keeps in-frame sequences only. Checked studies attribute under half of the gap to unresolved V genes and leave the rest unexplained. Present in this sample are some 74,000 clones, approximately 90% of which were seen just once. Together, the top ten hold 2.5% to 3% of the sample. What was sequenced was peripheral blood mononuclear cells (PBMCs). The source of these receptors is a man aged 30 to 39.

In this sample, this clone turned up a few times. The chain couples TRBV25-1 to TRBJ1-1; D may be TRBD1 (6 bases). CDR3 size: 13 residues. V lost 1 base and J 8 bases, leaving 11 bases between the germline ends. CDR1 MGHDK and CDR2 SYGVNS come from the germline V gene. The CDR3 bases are TGTGCCAGCAGTGAATCCCCACAGGGAGAAGCTTTCTTT. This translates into CASSESPQGEAFF.

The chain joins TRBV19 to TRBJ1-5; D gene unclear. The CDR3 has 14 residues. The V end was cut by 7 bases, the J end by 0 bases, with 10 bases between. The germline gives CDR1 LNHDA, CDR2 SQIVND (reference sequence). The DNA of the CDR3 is TGTGCCAGTACCAATGGGCGTAGCAATCAGCCCCAGCATTTT. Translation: CASTNGRSNQPQHF.

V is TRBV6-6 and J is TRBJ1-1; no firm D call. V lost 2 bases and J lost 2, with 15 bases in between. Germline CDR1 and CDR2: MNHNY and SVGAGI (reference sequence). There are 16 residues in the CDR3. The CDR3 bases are TGTGCCAGCAGTTACCCCGAATCAATCAGAAACACTGAAGCTTTCTTT. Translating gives CASSYPESIRNTEAFF.

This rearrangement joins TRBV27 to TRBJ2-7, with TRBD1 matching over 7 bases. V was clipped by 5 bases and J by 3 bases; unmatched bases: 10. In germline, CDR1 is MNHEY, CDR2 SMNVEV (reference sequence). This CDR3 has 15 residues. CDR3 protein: CASSQRTGSVYEQYF. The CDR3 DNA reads TGTGCCAGCAGTCAACGGACAGGAAGCGTCTACGAGCAGTACTTC.

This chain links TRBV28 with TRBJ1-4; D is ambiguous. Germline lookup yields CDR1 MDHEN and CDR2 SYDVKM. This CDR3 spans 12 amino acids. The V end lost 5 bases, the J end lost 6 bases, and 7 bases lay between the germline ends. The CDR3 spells CASSVTDEKLFF. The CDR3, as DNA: TGTGCCAGCAGTGTGACCGATGAAAAACTGTTTTTT.

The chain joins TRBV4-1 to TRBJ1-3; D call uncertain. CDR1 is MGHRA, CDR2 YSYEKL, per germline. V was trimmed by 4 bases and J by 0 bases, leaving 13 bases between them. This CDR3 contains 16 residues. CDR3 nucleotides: TGCGCCAGCAGCCCAGGACGAACCGTCTCTGGAAACACCATATATTTT. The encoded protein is CASSPGRTVSGNTIYF.

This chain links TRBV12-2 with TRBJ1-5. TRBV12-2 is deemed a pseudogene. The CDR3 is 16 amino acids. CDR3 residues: CASRCPQGGSNQPQHF. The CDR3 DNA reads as TGTGCAAGTCGCTGCCCACAGGGAGGTAGCAATCAGCCCCAGCATTTT.

CDR3 sequence (DNA): TGTGCCAGCAGCTTAGCGCAAGCGGATAGCTCCTACGAGCAGTACTTC. Protein sequence: CASSLAQADSSYEQYF. The V and J genes are TRBV7-6 and TRBJ2-7; D is possibly TRBD2 (5 bases). This CDR3 spans 16 amino acids. V was trimmed by 0 bases and J by 0 bases, leaving 12 bases between them. Per germline, CDR1 SGHVS and CDR2 FNYEAQ. The full variable domain, with the rest looked up from reference TRBV7-6 and TRBJ2-7, is GAGVSQSPRYKVTKRGQDVALRCDPISGHVSLYWYRQALGQGPEFLTYFNYEAQQDKSGLPNDRFSAERPEGSISTLTIQRTEQRDSAMYRCASSLAQADSSYEQYFGPGTRLTVT.

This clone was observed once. Here the CDR3 DNA reads TGTGCCAGCAGCTTAGGAAGGGGTGGAGGCAATCAGCCCCAGCATTTT. This gives the protein CASSLGRGGGNQPQHF. The V gene is TRBV7-8, the J gene TRBJ1-5; D perhaps matches TRBD1 (5 bases). V was clipped by 1 base and J by 2 bases, with 12 bases between them. The CDR3 loop spans 16 amino acids. The germline V gene encodes CDR1 SGHVS and CDR2 FQNEAQ.

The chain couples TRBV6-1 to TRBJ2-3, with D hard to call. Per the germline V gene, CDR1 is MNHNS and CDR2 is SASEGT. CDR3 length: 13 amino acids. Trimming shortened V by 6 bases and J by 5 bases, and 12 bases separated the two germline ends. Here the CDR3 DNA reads TGTGCCAGCAGAAAACCAGGAGAAGATACGCAGTATTTT. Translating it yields CASRKPGEDTQYF.

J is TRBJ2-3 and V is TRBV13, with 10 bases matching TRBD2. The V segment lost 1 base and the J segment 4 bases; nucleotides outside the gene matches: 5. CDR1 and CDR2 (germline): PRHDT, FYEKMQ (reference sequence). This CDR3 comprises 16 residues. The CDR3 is CASSLETSGGADTQYF. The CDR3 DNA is TGTGCCAGCAGCTTAGAAACCAGCGGGGGGGCAGATACGCAGTATTTT.

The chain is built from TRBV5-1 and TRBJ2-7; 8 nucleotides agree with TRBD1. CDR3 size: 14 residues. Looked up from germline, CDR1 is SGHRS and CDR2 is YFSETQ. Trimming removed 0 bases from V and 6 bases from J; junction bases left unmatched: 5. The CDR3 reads CASSLEGQGTEQYF. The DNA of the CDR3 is TGCGCCAGCAGCTTGGAAGGACAGGGCACCGAGCAGTACTTC.

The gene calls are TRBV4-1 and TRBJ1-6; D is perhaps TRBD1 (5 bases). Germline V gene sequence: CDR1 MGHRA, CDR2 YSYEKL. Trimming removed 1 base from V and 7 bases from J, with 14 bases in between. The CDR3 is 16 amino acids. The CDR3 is CASSQGYRGPNSPLHF. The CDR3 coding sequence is TGCGCCAGCAGCCAAGGCTACCGGGGCCCGAATTCACCCCTCCACTTT.

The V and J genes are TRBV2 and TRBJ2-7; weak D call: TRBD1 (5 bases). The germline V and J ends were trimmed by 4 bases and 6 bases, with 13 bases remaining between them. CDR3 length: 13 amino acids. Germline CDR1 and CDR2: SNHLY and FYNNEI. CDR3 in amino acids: CASSGGAQGEQYF. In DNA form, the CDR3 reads TGTGCCAGCAGTGGTGGGGCGCAGGGCGAGCAGTACTTC.

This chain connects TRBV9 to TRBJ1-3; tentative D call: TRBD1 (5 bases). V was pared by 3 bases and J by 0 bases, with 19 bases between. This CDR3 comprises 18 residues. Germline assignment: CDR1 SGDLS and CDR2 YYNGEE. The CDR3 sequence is CASSDYGGAVSSGNTIYF. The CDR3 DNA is TGTGCCAGCAGCGATTACGGAGGGGCAGTTTCCTCTGGAAACACCATATATTTT. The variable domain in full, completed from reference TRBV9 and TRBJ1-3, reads DSGVTQTPKHLITATGQRVTLRCSPRSGDLSVYWYQQSLDQGLQFLIQYYNGEERAKGNILERFSAQQFPDLHSELNLSSLELGDSALYFCASSDYGGAVSSGNTIYFGEGSWLTVV.

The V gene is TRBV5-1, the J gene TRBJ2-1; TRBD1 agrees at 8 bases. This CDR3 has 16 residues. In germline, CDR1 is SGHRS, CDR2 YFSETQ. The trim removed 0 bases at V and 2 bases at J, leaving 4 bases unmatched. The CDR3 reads CASSLAGTGTYNEQFF. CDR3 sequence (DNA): TGCGCCAGCAGCTTGGCCGGGACAGGTACCTACAATGAGCAGTTCTTC. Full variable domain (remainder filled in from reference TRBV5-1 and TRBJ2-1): KAGVTQTPRYLIKTRGQQVTLSCSPISGHRSVSWYQQTPGQGLQFLFEYFSETQRNKGNFPGRFSGRQFSNSRSEMNVSTLELGDSALYLCASSLAGTGTYNEQFFGPGTRLTVL.

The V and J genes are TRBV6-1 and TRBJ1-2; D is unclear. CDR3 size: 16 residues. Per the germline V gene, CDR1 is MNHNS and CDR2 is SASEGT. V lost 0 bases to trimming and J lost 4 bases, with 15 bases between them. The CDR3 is CASSEASKVSAYGYTF. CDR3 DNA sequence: TGTGCCAGCAGTGAAGCAAGTAAGGTCTCGGCCTATGGCTACACCTTC.

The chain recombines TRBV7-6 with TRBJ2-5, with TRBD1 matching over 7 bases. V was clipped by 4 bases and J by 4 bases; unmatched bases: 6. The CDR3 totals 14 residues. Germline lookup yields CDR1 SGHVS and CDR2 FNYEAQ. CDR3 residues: CASSSRGRGETQYF. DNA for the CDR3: TGTGCCAGCAGCTCAAGGGGGCGCGGAGAGACCCAGTACTTC. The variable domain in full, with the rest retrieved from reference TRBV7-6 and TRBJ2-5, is GAGVSQSPRYKVTKRGQDVALRCDPISGHVSLYWYRQALGQGPEFLTYFNYEAQQDKSGLPNDRFSAERPEGSISTLTIQRTEQRDSAMYRCASSSRGRGETQYFGPGTRLLVL.